Sequencing of this TCR beta chain was carried out in a study of blood T cells in healthy people across ages. With a J-beta primer mix and a sample-barcoded 5' primer, a second PCR ran about 7 to 11 cycles. Each of the cDNA molecules was tagged by a template-switch adaptor with 12 random nucleotides. TCRdb passed the 5' RACE reads through MiXCR, listing each CDR3 protein once. The repertoire holds hundreds of thousands of distinct CDR3 sequences, approximately 60% seen once, with 25% to 30% in the top ten. Germline values: CDR1 MNHNY, CDR2 SVGAGI (reference sequence). V was clipped by 6 bases and J by 2 bases, with 22 bases between them. The CDR3 loop spans 17 amino acids. Per sample, a minimum of 7 million PBMCs were isolated.

The specimen was blood. This sequence originates from a man aged 40-50 years in good health. The J gene is TRBJ2-5, the V gene TRBV6-6; maybe TRBD2 (5 bases). The CDR3 DNA is TGTGCCAGCAGCCCAAAGAGCCTCATAACTAGACAAGAGACCCAGTACTTC. It specifies CASSPKSLITRQETQYF.